The clone carrying this T cell receptor (beta chain) is large by share. Its target is unknown. The data derive from a study of vaccination and CD4 T cells after COVID-19. Study information: Cultures acting as controls obtained a CEFX pool, an HIV-1 Nef pool, or no peptide. Study-level points and caveats: Spike mono-reactivity marked 304 of 307 vaccine-specific clones in convalescent patients. The appearance of a median about 86% of reactive clones in convalescent patients occurred only post-vaccination.

Germline trimming cut 8 bases from V and 4 bases from J; bases unmatched to any gene: 23. This CDR3 is built from 18 residues. Germline V gene lookup returns CDR1 DFQATT and CDR2 SNEGSKA (reference sequence). The Oncomine TCR Beta short-read assay generated sequence data from the DNA of cultured CD4+ T cells. TCRdb analysed the PCR reads with MiXCR anew, one entry per CDR3 protein. This table has about 1,500 distinct CDR3 sequences, more than 9.5% appearing once. Treatment described: approximately nine-day PBMC culture with coronavirus spike peptide pools or control peptides (ViraFEST assay). Gathering of the CD4+ T cells, from the unexposed donor, took place before the COVID-19 pandemic (2011-2018). Cells received half-medium changes with fresh IL-2 medium on days 3 and 7.

The sequencing input was CD4+ T cells from blood, cultured in vitro. This TCR was sampled from a human donor in good health. The rearrangement uses TRBV20-1 and TRBJ2-5, with 9 bases identical to TRBD2. CDR3 DNA sequence: TGCAGTCCGCTAGTGTTGGTTTTGCGGGAGGGGGAAGGAGAGACCCAGTACTTC. This encodes CSPLVLVLREGEGETQYF.